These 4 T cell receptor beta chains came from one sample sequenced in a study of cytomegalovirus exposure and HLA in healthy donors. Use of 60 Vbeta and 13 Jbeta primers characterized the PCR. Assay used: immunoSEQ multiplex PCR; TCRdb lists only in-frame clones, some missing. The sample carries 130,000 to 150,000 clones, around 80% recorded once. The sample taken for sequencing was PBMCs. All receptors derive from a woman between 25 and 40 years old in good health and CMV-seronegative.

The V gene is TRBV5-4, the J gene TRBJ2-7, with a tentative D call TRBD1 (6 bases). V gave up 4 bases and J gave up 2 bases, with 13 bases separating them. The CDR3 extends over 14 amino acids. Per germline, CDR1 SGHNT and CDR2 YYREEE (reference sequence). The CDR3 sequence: CASSRQGKPYEQYF. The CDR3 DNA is TGTGCCAGCAGCCGGCAGGGGAAACCCTACGAGCAGTACTTC. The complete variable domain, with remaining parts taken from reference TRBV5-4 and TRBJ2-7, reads ETGVTQSPTHLIKTRGQQVTLRCSSQSGHNTVSWYQQALGQGPQFIFQYYREEENGRGNFPPRFSGLQFPNYSSELNVNALELDDSALYLCASSRQGKPYEQYFGPGTRLTVT.

CDR3 sequence reads: CASNRQGYNEQFF. The CDR3 nucleotides are TGTGCCAGCAACCGACAGGGCTACAATGAGCAGTTCTTC. The V call is TRBV27, the J call TRBJ2-1; TRBD1 agrees at 7 bases. J was trimmed by 3 bases and V by 7 bases; bases with no gene match: 3. The CDR3 covers 13 residues. Germline-derived CDR1 and CDR2 are MNHEY and SMNVEV (reference sequence).

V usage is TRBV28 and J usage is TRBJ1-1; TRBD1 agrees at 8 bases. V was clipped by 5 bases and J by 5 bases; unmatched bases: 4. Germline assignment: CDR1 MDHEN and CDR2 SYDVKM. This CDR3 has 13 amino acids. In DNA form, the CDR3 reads TGTGCCAGCAGTCCCCGGACAGGGACTGAAGCTTTCTTT. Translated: CASSPRTGTEAFF.

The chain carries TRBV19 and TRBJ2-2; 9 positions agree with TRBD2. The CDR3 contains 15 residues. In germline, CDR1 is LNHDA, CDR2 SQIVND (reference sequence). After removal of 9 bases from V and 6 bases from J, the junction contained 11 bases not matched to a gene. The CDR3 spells CASTLSSGVAGELFF. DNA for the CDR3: TGTGCCAGCACCCTATCTAGCGGGGTAGCCGGGGAGCTGTTTTTT. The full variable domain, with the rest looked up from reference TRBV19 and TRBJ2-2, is DGGITQSPKYLFRKEGQNVTLSCEQNLNHDAMYWYRQDPGQGLRLIYYSQIVNDFQKGDIAEGYSVSREKKESFPLTVTSAQKNPTAFYLCASTLSSGVAGELFFGEGSRLTVL.